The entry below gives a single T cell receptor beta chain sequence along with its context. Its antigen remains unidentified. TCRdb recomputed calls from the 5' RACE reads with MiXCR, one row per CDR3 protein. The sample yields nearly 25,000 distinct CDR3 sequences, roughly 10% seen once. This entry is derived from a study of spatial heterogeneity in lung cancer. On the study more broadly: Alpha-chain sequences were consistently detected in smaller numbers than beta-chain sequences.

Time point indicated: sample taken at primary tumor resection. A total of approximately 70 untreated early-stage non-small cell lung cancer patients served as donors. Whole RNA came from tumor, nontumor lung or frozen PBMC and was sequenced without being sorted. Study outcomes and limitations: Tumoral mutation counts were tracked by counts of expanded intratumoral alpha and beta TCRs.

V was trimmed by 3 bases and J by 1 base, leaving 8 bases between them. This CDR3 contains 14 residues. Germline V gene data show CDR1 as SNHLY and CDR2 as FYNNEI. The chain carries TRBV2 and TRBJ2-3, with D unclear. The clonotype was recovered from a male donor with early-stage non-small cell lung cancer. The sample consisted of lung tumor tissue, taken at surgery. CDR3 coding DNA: TGTGCCAGCAGTGATTTAGCAGGCACAGATACGCAGTATTTT. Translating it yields CASSDLAGTDTQYF.